This record covers a single T cell receptor beta chain. The antigen is not known. Germline CDR1 and CDR2: SGHTA and FQGNSA. CDR3 length: 15 residues. The V end was cut by 3 bases, the J end by 0 bases, with 6 bases between. TCRdb reprocessed the RT-PCR reads with MiXCR, giving one entry per CDR3 protein. The table includes roughly 500,000 distinct CDR3 sequences, about 15% detected once. This entry is derived from a study of response to subunit inactivated influenza vaccine. Overall study results and limits: There was a suggestion from the authors that each seasonal influenza vaccination recruits few new T cells.

The receptor's source is a man aged 50 to 75 who received an inactivated influenza vaccine. The chain combines TRBV7-2 with TRBJ2-6; D gene uncertain. The sequences come from CD4+ T cells sorted from PBMCs, collected around 25 months after vaccination. The CDR3 sequence: CASSFGNSGANVLTF. DNA for the CDR3: TGTGCCAGCAGCTTTGGTAACTCTGGGGCCAACGTCCTGACTTTC. The variable domain in full, completed from reference TRBV7-2 and TRBJ2-6, reads GAGVSQSPSNKVTEKGKDVELRCDPISGHTALYWYRQSLGQGLEFLIYFQGNSAPDKSGLPSDRFSAERTGGSVSTLTIQRTQQEDSAVYLCASSFGNSGANVLTFGAGSRLTVL.